These 14 T cell receptor beta chains came from one sample sequenced in a study of Ad26.COV2.S vaccination and SARS-CoV-2 variants. Assay used: immunoSEQ multiplex PCR; TCRdb lists only in-frame clones, some missing. Altogether roughly 420,000 clones are present, 75% to 90% being singletons, with the ten largest covering approximately 2.5%. This sample's treatment: some 20 received Ad26.COV2.S at low or high dose, single or two shots; a few received placebo; per-sample allocation not given. On day 63 after the first injection, vaccine and placebo recipients gave samples. The sequences come from peripheral blood, collected in a trial of Ad26.COV2.S vaccine versus placebo. Source of these receptors: a person aged 18-65 years who received the Ad26.COV2.S COVID-19 vaccine or a placebo.

This clone was recorded a few times. The chain links TRBV24-1 to TRBJ2-2, with no clear D. Per the germline V gene, CDR1 is KGHDR and CDR2 is SFDVKD. V lost 9 bases and J 5 bases, leaving 9 bases between the germline ends. The CDR3 extends over 12 amino acids. In DNA form, the CDR3 reads TGTGCCACCGGCCCCGTGACCGGGGAGCTGTTTTTT. This sequence encodes CATGPVTGELFF.

V is TRBV29-1 and J is TRBJ2-1; TRBD1 aligns across 8 bases. The CDR3 length is 14 residues. Germline assignment: CDR1 SQVTM and CDR2 ANQGSEA. V was pared by 7 bases and J by 8 bases, with 13 bases of the junction left unmatched. The CDR3 nucleotides read TGCAGCGCATTACAGGACAGGGTTTCGGATGAGCAGTTCTTC. It yields the protein CSALQDRVSDEQFF.

This clone was picked up one time. The CDR3 protein is CASSLKGRLGETQYF. CDR3 sequence (DNA): TGTGCCAGCAGCTTAAAAGGAAGACTAGGAGAGACCCAGTACTTC. This sequence joins TRBV7-3 and TRBJ2-5; tentatively, D is TRBD2 (6 bases). CDR3 length: 15 amino acids. Looked up from germline, CDR1 is SGHTA and CDR2 is FQGTGA. V was cut by 1 base and J by 4 bases, with 13 bases left in between.

The chain employs TRBV7-2 and TRBJ2-5; D unclear. The germline V and J ends were trimmed by 1 base and 1 base, with 7 bases remaining between them. Looked up from germline, CDR1 is SGHTA and CDR2 is FQGNSA. CDR3 length: 14 amino acids. CDR3: CASSLEYFQETQYF. CDR3 DNA sequence: TGTGCCAGCAGCTTAGAGTACTTCCAAGAGACCCAGTACTTC.

The chain joins TRBV15 to TRBJ1-5, with D maybe TRBD1 (6 bases). There are 17 residues in the CDR3. Trimming pared 5 bases from V and 0 bases from J, leaving 17 bases between. Germline V lookup: CDR1 LNHNV, CDR2 YYDKDF (reference sequence). This CDR3 is CATSGGGGGYSNQPQHF. The CDR3, as DNA: TGTGCCACCAGCGGCGGGGGAGGGGGATATAGCAATCAGCCCCAGCATTTT.

CDR3 sequence reads: CASSGDLNYGYTF. In DNA, the CDR3 is TGTGCCAGCAGCGGGGACCTCAACTATGGCTACACCTTC. The gene calls are TRBV2 and TRBJ1-2, with a possible D match to TRBD1 (5 bases). Germline CDR1 reads SNHLY; CDR2 reads FYNNEI. The CDR3 extends over 13 amino acids. V was shortened by 6 bases and J by 2 bases, with 10 bases between the two germline ends.

The chain joins TRBV10-3 to TRBJ1-1, with D perhaps TRBD1 (6 bases). V lost 3 bases to trimming and J lost 1 base, with 9 bases between them. The CDR3 has 14 amino acids. Germline V gives CDR1 ENHRY, CDR2 SYGVKD. Here the CDR3 DNA reads TGTGCCATCAGTGATTTGGGGGCGAACACTGAAGCTTTCTTT. Its translation: CAISDLGANTEAFF.

This clone was observed a single time. The chain combines TRBV4-2 with TRBJ2-7, with 10 bases identical to TRBD2. Germline values: CDR1 LGHNA, CDR2 YNFKEQ. Trimming at V came to 4 bases and at J to 7 bases, leaving 13 bases not matched to a gene. The CDR3 extends over 16 amino acids. CDR3 coding DNA: TGTGCCAGCAGCCTAGAGACGGGACTAGCGATGGGGGAGCAGTACTTC. It translates to CASSLETGLAMGEQYF.

As concerns this clone: The same CDR3 is also encoded by other DNA sequences in this sample. V is TRBV3-1 (or the pseudogene TRBV3-2) and J is TRBJ1-2; D is unresolved. The ends were cut back, 0 bases at V and 8 bases at J, with 7 bases in the middle. Germline V gene data show CDR1 as LGHDT and CDR2 as YNNKEL (reference sequence). This CDR3 comprises 12 residues. In nucleotides, the CDR3 is TGTGCCAGCAGCCAAGATCTCCGCGGCTACACCTTC. The encoded protein is CASSQDLRGYTF.

This clone was counted a single time. The J gene is TRBJ1-3, the V gene TRBV2, with D possibly matching TRBD1 (6 bases). Germline V gene data show CDR1 as SNHLY and CDR2 as FYNNEI. The V and J ends lost 7 bases and 4 bases respectively, with 11 bases between them. The CDR3 covers 13 residues. The CDR3 nucleotides read TGTGCCAGCAAACGGGACACCGGAAACACCATATATTTT. Translated, it gives CASKRDTGNTIYF.

The chain uses TRBV3-1 (or the pseudogene TRBV3-2) and TRBJ2-1; 11 bases line up with TRBD2. CDR3 length: 14 amino acids. With 6 bases clipped from V and 8 bases from J, the junction kept 6 bases outside the gene matches. Germline-derived CDR1 and CDR2 are LGHDT and YNNKEL (reference sequence). The CDR3: CASSLTSGNHEQFF. CDR3 coding DNA: TGTGCCAGCAGTCTGACTAGCGGGAACCATGAGCAGTTCTTC.

The chain is built from TRBV27 and TRBJ1-6, with a possible D match to TRBD1 (5 bases). The CDR3 extends over 15 amino acids. Germline V gene lookup returns CDR1 MNHEY and CDR2 SMNVEV (reference sequence). V gave up 7 bases and J gave up 7 bases, with 17 bases separating them. The DNA of the CDR3 is TGTGCCAGCACCCCTTCGGGGGGGAGAAATTCACCCCTCCACTTT. Protein product: CASTPSGGRNSPLHF.

The chain combines TRBV19 with TRBJ2-2, with 10 bases that match TRBD2. The trim removed 3 bases at V and 6 bases at J, leaving 7 bases unmatched. CDR1 is LNHDA, CDR2 SQIVND, per germline (reference sequence). The CDR3 extends over 16 amino acids. The DNA for the CDR3 is TGTGCCAGTAGTATTGAACTAGCGGGACCGGCCGGGGAGCTGTTTTTT. It is translated as CASSIELAGPAGELFF.

The chain joins TRBV3-1 (or the pseudogene TRBV3-2) to TRBJ1-2; D may be TRBD1 (5 bases). The germline V gene has CDR1 LGHDT and CDR2 YNNKEL (reference sequence). Trimming took off 0 bases at V and 3 bases at J, with 14 bases between the two ends. The CDR3 consists of 16 residues. CDR3 in DNA: TGTGCCAGCAGCCAAGATCGGGGGGGATCCTACTATGGCTACACCTTC. As protein: CASSQDRGGSYYGYTF.